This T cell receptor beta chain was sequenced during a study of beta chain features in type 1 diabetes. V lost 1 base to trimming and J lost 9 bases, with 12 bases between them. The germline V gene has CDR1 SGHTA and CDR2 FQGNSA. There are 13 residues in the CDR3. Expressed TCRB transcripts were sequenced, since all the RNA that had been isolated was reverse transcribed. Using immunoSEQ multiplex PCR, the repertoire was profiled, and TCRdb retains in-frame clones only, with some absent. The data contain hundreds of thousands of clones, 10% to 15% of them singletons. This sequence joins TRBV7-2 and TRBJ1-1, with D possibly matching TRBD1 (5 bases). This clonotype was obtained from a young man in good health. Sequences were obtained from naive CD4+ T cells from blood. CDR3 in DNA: TGTGCCAGCAGCTTAGAAGGTAGACAGAAAGCTTTCTTT. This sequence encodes CASSLEGRQKAFF.